The T cell receptor (beta chain) under discussion was sequenced for a study of identical twins. Germline trimming cut 2 bases from V and 3 bases from J; bases unmatched to any gene: 7. This CDR3 comprises 16 residues. CDR1 KGHSH and CDR2 LQKENI come from the germline V gene. Study outcomes and limitations: Cord blood beta clonotypes present at high abundance carried fewer insertions; no such pattern appeared in memory repertoires. Conclusions rested on cross-sectional statistics rather than following the same donors.

TCRdb fed the 5' RACE reads into MiXCR, producing one record per CDR3 protein. The sample includes some 240,000 distinct CDR3 sequences, roughly a tenth of them seen just once. This clonotype was seen more than once but under ten times. Its antigen is not known. Material: memory T cells sorted from blood. This chain connects TRBV18 to TRBJ2-5; TRBD2 matches 9 bases. This TCR was sampled from a man aged 50-60 years in good health. CDR3 nucleotides: TGTGCCAGCTCACCAATCGCGGGGGGGCCAGAAGAGACCCAGTACTTC. It encodes CASSPIAGGPEETQYF.